This T cell receptor beta chain was found in a study of human T cells and chemical hapten exposure. Study summary: Patch tests applied 0.01% DPC to the upper back and were scored after 6 days.

The CDR3 is 16 amino acids. Per the germline V gene, CDR1 is LGHNA and CDR2 is YSLEER. Trimming left V 4 bases short and J 4 bases short, with 16 bases between. Indicated time point: pre-sensitization, week 0. The sample's treatment: therapeutic diphenylcyclopropenone sensitization with weekly scalp DPC. TCRdb re-called the RACE reads with MiXCR, one entry per CDR3 protein. The repertoire holds about 300,000 distinct CDR3 sequences, 5.5% seen once, with around 8.6% in the top ten. Sequencing was performed on whole blood, taken in connection with sensitization to the hapten diphenylcyclopropenone (DPC). This TCR was recovered from a woman in her late teens or twenties with alopecia areata. Some clones in this sample may be carry-over from other donors' samples. The chain employs TRBV4-3 and TRBJ1-4; D call uncertain. The CDR3: CASSPLYRALNEKLFF. The CDR3 bases are TGCGCCAGCAGCCCCCTCTACCGGGCTCTTAATGAAAAACTGTTTTTT.